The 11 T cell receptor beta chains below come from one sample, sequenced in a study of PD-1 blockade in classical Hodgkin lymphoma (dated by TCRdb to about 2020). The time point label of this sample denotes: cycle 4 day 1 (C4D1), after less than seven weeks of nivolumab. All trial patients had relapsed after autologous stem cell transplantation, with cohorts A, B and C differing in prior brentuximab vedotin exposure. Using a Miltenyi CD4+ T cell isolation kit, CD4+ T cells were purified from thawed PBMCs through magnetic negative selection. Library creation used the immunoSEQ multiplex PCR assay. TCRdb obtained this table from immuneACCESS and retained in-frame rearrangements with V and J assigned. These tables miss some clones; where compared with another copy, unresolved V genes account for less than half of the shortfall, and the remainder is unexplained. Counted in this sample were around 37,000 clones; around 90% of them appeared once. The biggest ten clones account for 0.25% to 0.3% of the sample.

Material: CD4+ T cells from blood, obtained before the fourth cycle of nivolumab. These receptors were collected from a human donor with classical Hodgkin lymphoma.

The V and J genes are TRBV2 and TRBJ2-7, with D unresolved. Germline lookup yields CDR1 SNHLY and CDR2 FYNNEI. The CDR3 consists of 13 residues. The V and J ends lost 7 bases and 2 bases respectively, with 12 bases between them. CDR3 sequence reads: CASTPVAAYEQYF. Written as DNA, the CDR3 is TGTGCCAGCACCCCCGTAGCAGCCTACGAGCAGTACTTC. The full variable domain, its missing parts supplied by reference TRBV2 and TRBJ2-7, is EPEVTQTPSHQVTQMGQEVILRCVPISNHLYFYWYRQILGQKVEFLVSFYNNEISEKSEIFDDQFSVERPDGSNFTLKIRSTKLEDSAMYFCASTPVAAYEQYFGPGTRLTVT.

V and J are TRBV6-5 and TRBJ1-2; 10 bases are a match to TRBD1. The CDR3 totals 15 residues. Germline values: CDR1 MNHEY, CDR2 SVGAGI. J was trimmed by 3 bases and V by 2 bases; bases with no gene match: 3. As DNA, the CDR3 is TGTGCCAGCAGTTACAGCGGACAGGGGGACTATGGCTACACCTTC. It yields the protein CASSYSGQGDYGYTF.

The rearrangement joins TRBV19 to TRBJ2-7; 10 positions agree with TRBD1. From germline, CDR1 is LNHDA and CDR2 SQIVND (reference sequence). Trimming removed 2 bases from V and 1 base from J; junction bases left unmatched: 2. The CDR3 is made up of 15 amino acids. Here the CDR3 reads CASSISGQGSYEQYF. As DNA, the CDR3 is TGTGCCAGTAGTATATCGGGACAGGGGTCCTACGAGCAGTACTTC.

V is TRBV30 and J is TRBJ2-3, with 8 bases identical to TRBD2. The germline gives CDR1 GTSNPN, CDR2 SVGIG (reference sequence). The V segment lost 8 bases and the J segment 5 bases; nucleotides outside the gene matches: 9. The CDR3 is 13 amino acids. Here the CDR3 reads CAHGKRERDTQYF. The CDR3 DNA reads TGTGCCCACGGCAAGCGGGAGAGAGATACGCAGTATTTT.

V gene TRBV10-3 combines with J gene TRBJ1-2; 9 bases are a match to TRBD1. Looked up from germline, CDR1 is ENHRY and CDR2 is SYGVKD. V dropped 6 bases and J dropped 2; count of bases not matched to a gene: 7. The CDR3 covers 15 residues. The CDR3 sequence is CAISAGTGLNYGYTF. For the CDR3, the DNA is TGTGCCATCAGCGCCGGGACAGGGCTGAACTATGGCTACACCTTC.

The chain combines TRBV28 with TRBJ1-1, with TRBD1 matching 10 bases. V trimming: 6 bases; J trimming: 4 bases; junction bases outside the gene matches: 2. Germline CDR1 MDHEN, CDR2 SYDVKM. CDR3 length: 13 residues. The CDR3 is CASRGQGPTEAFF. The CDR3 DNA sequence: TGTGCCAGCAGGGGACAGGGGCCCACTGAAGCTTTCTTT.

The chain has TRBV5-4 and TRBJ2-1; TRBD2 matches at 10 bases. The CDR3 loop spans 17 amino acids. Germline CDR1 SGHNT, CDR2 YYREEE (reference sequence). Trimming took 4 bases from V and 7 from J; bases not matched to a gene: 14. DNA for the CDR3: TGTGCCAGCAGCCGTAACTTCCTAGCGGGAGAAAGTAATGAGCAGTTCTTC. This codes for CASSRNFLAGESNEQFF.

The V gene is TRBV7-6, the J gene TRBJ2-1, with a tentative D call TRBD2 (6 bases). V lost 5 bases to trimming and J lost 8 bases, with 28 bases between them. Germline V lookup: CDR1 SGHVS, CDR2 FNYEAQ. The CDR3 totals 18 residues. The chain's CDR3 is CASSPRLDGEGRPHEQFF. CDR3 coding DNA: TGTGCCAGCAGCCCGCGATTAGATGGTGAAGGGAGGCCTCATGAGCAGTTCTTC.

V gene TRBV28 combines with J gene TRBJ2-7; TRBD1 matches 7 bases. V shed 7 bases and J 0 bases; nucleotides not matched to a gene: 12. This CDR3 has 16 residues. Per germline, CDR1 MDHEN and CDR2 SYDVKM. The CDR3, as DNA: TGTGCCAGCACCTCCCTCCGACAGGGCAGCTCCTACGAGCAGTACTTC. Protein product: CASTSLRQGSSYEQYF.

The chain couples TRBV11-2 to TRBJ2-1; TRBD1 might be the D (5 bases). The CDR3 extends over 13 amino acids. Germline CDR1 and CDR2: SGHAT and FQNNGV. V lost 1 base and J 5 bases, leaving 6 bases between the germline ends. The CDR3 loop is CASSLGQNNEQFF. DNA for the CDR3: TGTGCCAGCAGCTTAGGACAGAACAATGAGCAGTTCTTC.

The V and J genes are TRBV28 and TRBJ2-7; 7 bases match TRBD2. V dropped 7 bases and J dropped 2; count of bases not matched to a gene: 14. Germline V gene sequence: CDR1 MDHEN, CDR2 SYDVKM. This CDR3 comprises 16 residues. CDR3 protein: CASTTLAALLPYEQYF. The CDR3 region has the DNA TGTGCCAGCACCACTCTAGCGGCGCTTCTTCCCTACGAGCAGTACTTC.